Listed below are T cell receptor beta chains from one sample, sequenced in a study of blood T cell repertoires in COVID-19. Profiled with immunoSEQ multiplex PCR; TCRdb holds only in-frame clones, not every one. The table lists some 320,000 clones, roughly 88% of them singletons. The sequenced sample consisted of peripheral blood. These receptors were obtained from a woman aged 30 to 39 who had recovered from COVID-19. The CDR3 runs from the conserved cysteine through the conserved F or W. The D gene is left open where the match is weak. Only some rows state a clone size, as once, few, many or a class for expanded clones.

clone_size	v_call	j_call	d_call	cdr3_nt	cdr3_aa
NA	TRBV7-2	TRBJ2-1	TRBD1	TGTGCCAGCAGCTACGACAGGGGCTCCTACAATGAGCAGTTCTTC	CASSYDRGSYNEQFF
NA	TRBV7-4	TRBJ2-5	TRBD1	TGTGCCAGCAGCTTAAGGGACAGGGGGAAAGGGGAGACCCAGTACTTC	CASSLRDRGKGETQYF
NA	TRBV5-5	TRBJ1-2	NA	TGTGCCAGCAGCACCGGGACTAACTATGGCTACACCTTC	CASSTGTNYGYTF
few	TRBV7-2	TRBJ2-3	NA	TGTGCCAGCAGCTCCGGTCTCTACACAGATACGCAGTATTTT	CASSSGLYTDTQYF
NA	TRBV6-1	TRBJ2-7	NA	TGTGCCAGCAGTGAAGCTCGACTGAACTACGAGCAGTACTTC	CASSEARLNYEQYF
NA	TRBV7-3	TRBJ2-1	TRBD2	TGTGCCAGCAGCCCGCCGGGGGGGTCCTACAATGAGCAGTTCTTC	CASSPPGGSYNEQFF
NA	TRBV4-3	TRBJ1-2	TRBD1	TGCGCCAGCAGCCAGGAGACAGGGCCAAACTATGGCTACACCTTC	CASSQETGPNYGYTF
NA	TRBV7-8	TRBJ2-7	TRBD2	TGTGCCAGCAGCATCCTAGCGGGCGGCTCCTACGAGCAGTACTTC	CASSILAGGSYEQYF
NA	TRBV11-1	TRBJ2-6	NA	TGTGCCAGCAGCCGGGTGCGGGGGGCCAACGTCCTGACTTTC	CASSRVRGANVLTF
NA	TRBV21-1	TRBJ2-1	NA	TGTGCCAGCAGCAAAGGTACAGAAAGGTACAATGAGCAGTTCTTC	CASSKGTERYNEQFF
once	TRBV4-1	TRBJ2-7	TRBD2	TGCGCCAGCAGCCAAGACCCGGGAGGGACCTACGAGCAGTACTTC	CASSQDPGGTYEQYF
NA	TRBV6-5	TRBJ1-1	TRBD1	TGTGCCAGCAGTTACGGAATGACAGGGTTGAACACTGAAGCTTTCTTT	CASSYGMTGLNTEAFF
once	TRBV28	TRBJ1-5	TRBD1	TGTGCCAGCAGTTTTCGCACGGGACAGGGGGTTCAGCCCCAGCATTTT	CASSFRTGQGVQPQHF
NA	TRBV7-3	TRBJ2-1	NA	TGTGCCAGCAGCTCGCAGGCAGCCGACAATGAGCAGTTCTTC	CASSSQAADNEQFF
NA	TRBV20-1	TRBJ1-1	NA	TGCAGTGCTAGACTACAGGGAGAAGCTTTCTTT	CSARLQGEAFF
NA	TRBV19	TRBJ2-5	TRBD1	TGTGCCACCCTGGGGACAGGTCTCCGAACCCAGTACTTC	CATLGTGLRTQYF
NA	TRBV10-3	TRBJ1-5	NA	TGTGCCATCAGTGATGAGTATGCCAATCAGCCCCAGCATTTT	CAISDEYANQPQHF
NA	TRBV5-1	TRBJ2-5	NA	TGCGCCAGCAGCTTGGAGTTAAGCCGGGAGACCCAGTACTTC	CASSLELSRETQYF
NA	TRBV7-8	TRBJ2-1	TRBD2	TGTGCCAGCAGCTGGGGAAACGGACTAGCGGCGTACAATGAGCAGTTCTTC	CASSWGNGLAAYNEQFF
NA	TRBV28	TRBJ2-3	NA	TGTGCCAGCAGTTTAGTGGAGACAGTTTTCACAGATACGCAGTATTTT	CASSLVETVFTDTQYF
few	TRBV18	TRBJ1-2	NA	TGTGCCAGCTCACCGACAGAGAACTATGGCTACACCTTC	CASSPTENYGYTF
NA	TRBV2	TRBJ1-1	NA	TGTGCCAGCAGTACAGGGAGCACTGAAGCTTTCTTT	CASSTGSTEAFF
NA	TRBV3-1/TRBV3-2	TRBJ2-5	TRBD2	TGTGCCAGCACCCGACTAGCGTGGGAGACCCAGTACTTC	CASTRLAWETQYF
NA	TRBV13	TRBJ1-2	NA	TGTGCCAGCAGCGGCAAAAGGGGATGGGGCTACACCTTC	CASSGKRGWGYTF
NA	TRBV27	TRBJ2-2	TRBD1	TGTGCCAGCAGATCGACAGGGAAGTCCGGGGAGCTGTTTTTT	CASRSTGKSGELFF
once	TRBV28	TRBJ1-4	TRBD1	TGTGCCAGCAGTTTGCTCAGGGGGCCTAATGAAAAACTGTTTTTT	CASSLLRGPNEKLFF
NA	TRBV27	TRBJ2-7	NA	TGTGCCAGCAGTTCCATCGGGGAACTCAGTTCCTACGAGCAGTACTTC	CASSSIGELSSYEQYF
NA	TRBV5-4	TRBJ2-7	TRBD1	TGTGCCAGCAGCTCTCTGGGACAGGGGTCTGAGCAGTACTTC	CASSSLGQGSEQYF
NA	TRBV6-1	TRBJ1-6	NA	TGTGCCAGCAGTGAAAGGTGGGCAGGGCTGGATAATTCACCCCTCCACTTT	CASSERWAGLDNSPLHF